Listed below are T cell receptor beta chains from one sample, sequenced in a study of blood T cell repertoires in COVID-19. Some clones are missing from TCRdb's copy, which holds only in-frame ones; the method was immunoSEQ multiplex PCR. The sample holds around 94,000 clones; around 73% are singletons and the top ten take roughly 10%. Input material: peripheral blood. Source of these receptors: a man aged 60 to 69 with active or convalescent COVID-19. The CDR3 runs from the conserved cysteine through the conserved F or W. D genes are given only for firm matches. Part of the rows lack a size; the others show once, few, many or a class for expanded clones.

clone size	V gene	D gene	J gene	CDR3 DNA	CDR3 protein
-	TRBV4-3	TRBD1	TRBJ2-1	TGCGCCAGCAGCCACGCGGACAGGGTGACCTACAATGAGCAGTTCTTC	CASSHADRVTYNEQFF
-	TRBV5-1	TRBD1	TRBJ1-2	TGCGCCAGCAGCTTGGCCCCAGACAGGGGGCATGGCTACACCTTC	CASSLAPDRGHGYTF
-	TRBV7-2	TRBD1	TRBJ2-2	TGTGCCAGCAGCCCCTCACAGGGGAGAACCGGGGAGCTGTTTTTT	CASSPSQGRTGELFF
-	TRBV24-1	-	TRBJ1-1	TGTGCCACCAGCGGACAATTCACTGAAGCTTTCTTT	CATSGQFTEAFF
-	TRBV5-4	TRBD2	TRBJ2-2	TGTGCCAGCGGACTAGCGGGAGCGGGGGAGCTGTTTTTT	CASGLAGAGELFF
medium-sized	TRBV2	TRBD1	TRBJ1-5	TGTGCCAGCTCGACCGGGACAGGGGGCTTGAATCAGCCCCAGCATTTT	CASSTGTGGLNQPQHF
-	TRBV5-1	-	TRBJ2-5	TGCGCCAGCAGCTTAGCGGCGAACTTACAAGAGACCCAGTACTTC	CASSLAANLQETQYF
-	TRBV30	-	TRBJ1-4	TGTGCCTGGAGTGAGACAGCCCTACATGAAAAACTGTTTTTT	CAWSETALHEKLFF
few	TRBV19	TRBD2	TRBJ2-1	TGTGCCAGTAGTATTATTGGGAGCGGGAAAAATGAGCAGTTCTTC	CASSIIGSGKNEQFF
-	TRBV16	-	TRBJ2-5	TGTGCCAGCAGCCAAGAGATGCAAGAGACCCAGTACTTC	CASSQEMQETQYF
few	TRBV28	TRBD2	TRBJ2-3	TGTGCCAGCAGTTTATTCGGCGGCGGGAGGGGGCACGTTTCAGATACGCAGTATTTT	CASSLFGGGRGHVSDTQYF
-	TRBV7-8	TRBD1	TRBJ1-2	TGTGCCAGCAGCGCACAGGGGGCGCGGAACTATGGCTACACCTTC	CASSAQGARNYGYTF
-	TRBV18	TRBD2	TRBJ2-1	TGTGCCAGCTCACCACCGGGACTAGCGGCCAACTACAATGAGCAGTTCTTC	CASSPPGLAANYNEQFF
-	TRBV3-1/TRBV3-2	-	TRBJ2-5	TGTGCCAGCAGCCATGGGGGGCAAGAGACCCAGTACTTC	CASSHGGQETQYF
few	TRBV29-1	TRBD1	TRBJ2-1	TGCAGCGGAGGGGCAGCGACAGGGGTAACTGAGCAGTTCTTC	CSGGAATGVTEQFF
-	TRBV13	-	TRBJ1-1	TGTGCCAGCAGCTCCTTCAGGATTATGAACACTGAAGCTTTCTTT	CASSSFRIMNTEAFF
-	TRBV30	TRBD1	TRBJ2-6	TGTGCCTGGAGTTTTAGGGGGCACCTCTCTGGGGCCAACGTCCTGACTTTC	CAWSFRGHLSGANVLTF
few	TRBV12-5	TRBD2	TRBJ2-5	TGTGCTAGTGGTTTGTGGAAGGGGGGACTAGCGGGTGAGACCCAGTACTTC	CASGLWKGGLAGETQYF
-	TRBV4-1	-	TRBJ1-2	TGCGCCAGCAGCCAAGGGACAGTGCCCTATGGCTACACCTTC	CASSQGTVPYGYTF
-	TRBV3-1/TRBV3-2	TRBD2	TRBJ2-1	TGTGCCAGCAGCCCCGGACTAGCGGGAGCCCCTAGCCACAATGAGCAGTTCTTC	CASSPGLAGAPSHNEQFF
many	TRBV6-5	TRBD2	TRBJ2-7	TGTGCCAGCAGTTACGTAGCGGGAGGGGTCGAGCAGTACTTC	CASSYVAGGVEQYF
once	TRBV10-3	-	TRBJ2-5	TGTGCCATCAGTGAAGGGGTCGGTGCGGAGACCCAGTACTTC	CAISEGVGAETQYF
-	TRBV12-3/TRBV12-4	-	TRBJ1-1	TGTGCCAGCAGCCTTTTAATGAACACTGAAGCTTTCTTT	CASSLLMNTEAFF
-	TRBV9	-	TRBJ2-7	TGTGCCAGCAGCGTAGGTCTAGCAAACAACGAGCAGTACTTC	CASSVGLANNEQYF
-	TRBV7-2	-	TRBJ2-2	TGTGCCAGCAGCTTAGTGGTCGGGGGAATGGGTGGGGAGCTGTTTTTT	CASSLVVGGMGGELFF
-	TRBV5-1	TRBD1	TRBJ1-1	TGCGCCAGCAGCTTGCCGACAGGGGGCACTGAAGCTTTCTTT	CASSLPTGGTEAFF
-	TRBV10-3	-	TRBJ1-1	TGTGCCATCAGTGAACGAGGGGGCACTGAAGCTTTCTTT	CAISERGGTEAFF
-	TRBV10-1	-	TRBJ2-1	TGCGCCAGCAGTGAGTCCCCCATGACGAGGAATGAGCAGTTCTTC	CASSESPMTRNEQFF
once	TRBV6-1	TRBD1	TRBJ2-2	TGTGCCAGCAGTGAGGGGACAGGGGGCATCGGGGAGCTGTTTTTT	CASSEGTGGIGELFF
-	TRBV7-2	-	TRBJ2-4	TGTGCCAGCAGCTCCCGGTTCTTAGCCAAAAACATTCAGTACTTC	CASSSRFLAKNIQYF